A selection of T cell receptor beta chains follows, all from one sample in a study of cytomegalovirus exposure and HLA in healthy donors. Assay: immunoSEQ multiplex PCR; the TCRdb copy retains only in-frame clones and omits some. The table shows roughly 170,000 clones, with approximately 81% occurring only once. The sequenced sample consisted of PBMCs. These receptors all come from a male donor in good health and CMV-seronegative. CDR3s include the opening cysteine and the closing phenylalanine or tryptophan. A D gene is named only where the DNA matches it firmly. The size of a clone is reported for some rows only, either as once, few or many, or as a class for expanded clones.

DNA,CDR3,size,J,D,V
TGCGCCAGCAGCCAAGGTTGGGGGGGACGTTCCTACGAGCAGTACTTC,CASSQGWGGRSYEQYF,-,TRBJ2-7,TRBD2,TRBV4-1
TGTGCCAGCAGCGCACCTGGCGCCAGGGGGTCCTCCTACGAGCAGTACTTC,CASSAPGARGSSYEQYF,-,TRBJ2-7,TRBD1,TRBV28
TGTGCCAGCAGGCCGATGGACAGCTTGCTTTATGGCTACACCTTC,CASRPMDSLLYGYTF,-,TRBJ1-2,-,TRBV6-6
TGTGCCAGCAGCTTAGTCGACAGGGGATACGAGCAGTACTTC,CASSLVDRGYEQYF,-,TRBJ2-7,TRBD1,TRBV7-9
TGTGCCAGCTCACCCGGGACACCAAGGAACACTGAAGCTTTCTTT,CASSPGTPRNTEAFF,-,TRBJ1-1,-,TRBV18
TGTGCCAGCAGCTTGGTTGGCTTCTTCTCTGGGGCCAACGTCCTGACTTTC,CASSLVGFFSGANVLTF,-,TRBJ2-6,-,TRBV5-6
TGTGCCAGCAGCAAAGTTGGGGCGGGGGGGCGCTACGAGCAGTACTTC,CASSKVGAGGRYEQYF,-,TRBJ2-7,-,TRBV21-1
TGTGCCAGTAGTGAACAGGGTGTATCCTACAATGAGCAGTTCTTC,CASSEQGVSYNEQFF,-,TRBJ2-1,-,TRBV19
TGTGCCAGCAGAGACAGGCGTGAAGAGCAGTACTTC,CASRDRREEQYF,-,TRBJ2-7,-,TRBV2
TGTGCCAGCAGTTTAATCTTTCTTAGTAGGGGAAGGGCTTCCGAGCAGTACTTC,CASSLIFLSRGRASEQYF,-,TRBJ2-7,-,TRBV27
TGTGCCAGCAGCCCGGGACTAGCGGGAGGGGTGAGCGAGCAGTACTTC,CASSPGLAGGVSEQYF,-,TRBJ2-7,TRBD2,TRBV7-9
TGTGCCAGCAGCCCAGACCAGGGTTTCAATCAGCCCCAGCATTTT,CASSPDQGFNQPQHF,once,TRBJ1-5,-,TRBV7-2
TGTGCCAGCAGCCTCGACCGGGGATTCGGCGAGCAGTACTTC,CASSLDRGFGEQYF,-,TRBJ2-7,-,TRBV7-2
TGTGCCAGCACTGGGGGCGGCTACGAGCAGTACTTC,CASTGGGYEQYF,-,TRBJ2-7,-,TRBV2
TGTGCCAGCAGTTACTCGAGGCCAGCGGGAAGAGACGAGCAGTACTTC,CASSYSRPAGRDEQYF,few,TRBJ2-7,TRBD2,TRBV6-6
TGTGCCAACTGGGACAGAAGCTATGGCTACACCTTC,CANWDRSYGYTF,-,TRBJ1-2,TRBD1,TRBV28
TGTGCCGTCGGTGCGGGAGTGGGGGCCGGGGAGCTGTTTTTT,CAVGAGVGAGELFF,-,TRBJ2-2,TRBD2,TRBV4-2
TGTGCCAGCAAGGCTAGCTCCTACAATGAGCAGTTCTTC,CASKASSYNEQFF,-,TRBJ2-1,-,TRBV5-5
TGCGCCAGCAGCTTGGAGGGGGTCGGCTCACCCCTCCACTTT,CASSLEGVGSPLHF,-,TRBJ1-6,-,TRBV5-1
TGTGCCAGCAGCCCCGGGACAGGGGAATTCGGTGGCTACACCTTC,CASSPGTGEFGGYTF,-,TRBJ1-2,TRBD1,TRBV7-9
TGTGCCAGCAGTTCCCCAAACAGGCAGAGCTCTGGAAACACCATATATTTT,CASSSPNRQSSGNTIYF,-,TRBJ1-3,-,TRBV27
TGTGCCAGCAGTCCCGGTAATTTGGCCAAGGGGAATCAGCCCCAGCATTTT,CASSPGNLAKGNQPQHF,once,TRBJ1-5,-,TRBV27
TGTGCCAGCAGCCAAACCCCCTGGGACTTCCAGCGCTCCTACGAGCAGTACTTC,CASSQTPWDFQRSYEQYF,-,TRBJ2-7,-,TRBV14
TGCGCCAGCAGCAACGGACTAGCGGGGAGGTCCAGGGATACGCAGTATTTT,CASSNGLAGRSRDTQYF,-,TRBJ2-3,TRBD2,TRBV5-1
TGTGCCAGCAGCCCTAGCGGCTACGAGCAGTACTTC,CASSPSGYEQYF,-,TRBJ2-7,TRBD2,TRBV11-3
TGTGCCTGGTCAGGGGATAGCAATCAGCCCCAGCATTTT,CAWSGDSNQPQHF,few,TRBJ1-5,-,TRBV30